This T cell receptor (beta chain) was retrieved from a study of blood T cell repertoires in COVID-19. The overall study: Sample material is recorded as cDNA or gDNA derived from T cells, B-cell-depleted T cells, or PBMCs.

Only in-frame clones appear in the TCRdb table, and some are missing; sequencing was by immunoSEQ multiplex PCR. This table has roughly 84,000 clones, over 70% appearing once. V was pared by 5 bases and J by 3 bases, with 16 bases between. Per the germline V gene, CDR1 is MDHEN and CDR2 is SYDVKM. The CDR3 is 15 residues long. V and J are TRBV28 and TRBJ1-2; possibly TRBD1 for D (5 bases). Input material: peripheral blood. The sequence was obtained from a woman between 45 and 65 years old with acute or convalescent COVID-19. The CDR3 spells CASSPAGGTHYGYTF. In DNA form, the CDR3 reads TGTGCCAGCAGTCCCGCGGGGGGTACCCACTATGGCTACACCTTC.